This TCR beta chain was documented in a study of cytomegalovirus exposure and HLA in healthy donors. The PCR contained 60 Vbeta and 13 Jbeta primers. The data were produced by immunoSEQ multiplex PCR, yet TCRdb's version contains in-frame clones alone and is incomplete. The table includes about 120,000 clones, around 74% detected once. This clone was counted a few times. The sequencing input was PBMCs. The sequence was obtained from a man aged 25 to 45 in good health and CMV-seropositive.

The CDR3 loop reads CASSPTGGAGGYTF. As DNA, the CDR3 is TGTGCCAGCTCCCCCACCGGAGGGGCTGGTGGCTACACCTTC. V usage is TRBV18 and J usage is TRBJ1-2; D perhaps matches TRBD1 (5 bases). CDR3 length: 14 residues. The ends were cut back, 6 bases at V and 7 bases at J, with 18 bases in the middle. The V gene's germline CDR1 is KGHSH and CDR2 LQKENI.